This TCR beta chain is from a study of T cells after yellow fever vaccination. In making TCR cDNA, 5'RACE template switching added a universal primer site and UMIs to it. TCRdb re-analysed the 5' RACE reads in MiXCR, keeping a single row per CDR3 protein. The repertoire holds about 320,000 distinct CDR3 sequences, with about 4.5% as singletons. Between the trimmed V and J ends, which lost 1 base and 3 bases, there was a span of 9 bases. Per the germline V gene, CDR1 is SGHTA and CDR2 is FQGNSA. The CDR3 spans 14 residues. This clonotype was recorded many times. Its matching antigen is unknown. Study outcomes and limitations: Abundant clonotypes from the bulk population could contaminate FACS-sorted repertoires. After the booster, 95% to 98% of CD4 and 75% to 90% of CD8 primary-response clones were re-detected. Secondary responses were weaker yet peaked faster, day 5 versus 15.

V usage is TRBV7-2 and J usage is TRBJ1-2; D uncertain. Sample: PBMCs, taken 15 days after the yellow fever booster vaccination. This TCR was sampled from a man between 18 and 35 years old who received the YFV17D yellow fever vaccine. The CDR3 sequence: CASSLVTLDYGYTF. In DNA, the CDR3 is TGTGCCAGCAGCTTAGTCACCTTAGACTATGGCTACACCTTC.